The rows below give T cell receptor beta chains drawn from one sample of a study of Ad26.COV2.S vaccination and SARS-CoV-2 variants. Measured with immunoSEQ multiplex PCR; TCRdb has only the in-frame clones, and not every one. The data show roughly 420,000 clones, with roughly 90% seen just once and 3.5% to 4% held by the top ten. Sequenced material: peripheral blood, taken in a trial of Ad26.COV2.S vaccine versus placebo. These receptors were taken from a person between 18 and 59 years old who received the Ad26.COV2.S COVID-19 vaccine or a placebo. CDR3s include the opening cysteine and the closing phenylalanine or tryptophan. The D gene is left open where the match is weak. Where a row states a size, it is once, few, many or the class of an expanded clone; other rows omit it.

clone size,D gene,J gene,V gene,CDR3 DNA,CDR3 protein
-,-,TRBJ1-1,TRBV19,TGTGCCAGTTGGACGGGGCCTTACACTGAAGCTTTCTTT,CASWTGPYTEAFF
-,-,TRBJ1-1,TRBV3-1/TRBV3-2,TGTGCCAGCAGCCGCCTCAGTCCGGTACAAGCTTTCTTT,CASSRLSPVQAFF
-,-,TRBJ1-5,TRBV7-2,TGTGCCAGCAGCGCTCGGGGCTTTAGCAATCAGCCCCAGCATTTT,CASSARGFSNQPQHF
few,-,TRBJ1-2,TRBV3-1/TRBV3-2,TGTGCCAGCAGCCAAGTCCCAGGGGCTAACTATGGCTACACCTTC,CASSQVPGANYGYTF
-,-,TRBJ2-6,TRBV11-2,TGTGCCAAAGGAGACAGCTTCTCTGGGGCCAACGTCCTGACTTTC,CAKGDSFSGANVLTF
few,TRBD2,TRBJ2-5,TRBV11-3,TGTGCCAGCAGCTCCGGGACTAGCGGGGGGGAAGAGACCCAGTACTTC,CASSSGTSGGEETQYF
-,-,TRBJ1-1,TRBV19,TGTGCCAGTAGTATGCGGGTCTCGAACACTGAAGCTTTCTTT,CASSMRVSNTEAFF
-,-,TRBJ1-1,TRBV4-1,TGCGCCAGCAGCCAAGATAAGGATATGAACACTGAAGCTTTCTTT,CASSQDKDMNTEAFF
-,TRBD1,TRBJ2-5,TRBV5-6,TGTGCCAGCAGCTTGGAACAGGGGATTATAGAGACCCAGTACTTC,CASSLEQGIIETQYF
-,TRBD1,TRBJ1-5,TRBV19,TGTGCCAGTAGTACAGGGGGATATCAGCCCCAGCATTTT,CASSTGGYQPQHF
-,-,TRBJ1-5,TRBV28,TGTGCCAGCAGCCTACCCGGGGGACCGGGACAGCCCCAGCATTTT,CASSLPGGPGQPQHF
-,-,TRBJ1-3,TRBV19,TGTGCCAGTAGTACGACCGGAGTAGGAAACACCATATATTTT,CASSTTGVGNTIYF
-,-,TRBJ1-1,TRBV19,TGTGCCAGTAGACCCCCTCTGGGGAGGTCGTCTGAAGCTTTCTTT,CASRPPLGRSSEAFF
-,TRBD1,TRBJ2-1,TRBV29-1,TGCAGCGCTGACAGGGTGAACTACAATGAGCAGTTCTTC,CSADRVNYNEQFF
-,-,TRBJ2-2,TRBV30,TGTGCCTGGAGATCTGCCAGTAACACCGGGGAGCTGTTTTTT,CAWRSASNTGELFF
-,-,TRBJ1-3,TRBV30,TGTGCCTGGAGTGTACGGGTTAGCTCTGGAAACACCATATATTTT,CAWSVRVSSGNTIYF
-,-,TRBJ1-5,TRBV5-1,TGCGCCAGCAGCTTGGGTGTTTCAGGGGATCAGCCCCAGCATTTT,CASSLGVSGDQPQHF
-,-,TRBJ2-1,TRBV14,TGTGCCAGCAGCCGAGGACAACAGGGAGGCTCCTACAATGAGCAGTTCTTC,CASSRGQQGGSYNEQFF
-,-,TRBJ2-3,TRBV19,TGTGCCAGTAGCCTGACAGAGAACACAGATACGCAGTATTTT,CASSLTENTDTQYF
once,-,TRBJ2-3,TRBV7-3,TGTGCCAGCAGCCCCACGGGAGGCACAGATACGCAGTATTTT,CASSPTGGTDTQYF
-,-,TRBJ2-3,TRBV4-1,TGCGCCAGCAGCCCTAATACAGGGTTGGGTAGCACAGATACGCAGTATTTT,CASSPNTGLGSTDTQYF
-,-,TRBJ2-7,TRBV27,TGTGCCAGCAGTTTATCCCAGGCGCAAACCTACGAGCAGTACTTC,CASSLSQAQTYEQYF
-,TRBD2,TRBJ2-5,TRBV6-2/TRBV6-3,TGTGCCAGCAGTTACGGGCGGGGGGCAATTGAGACCCAGTACTTC,CASSYGRGAIETQYF
-,-,TRBJ2-5,TRBV5-1,TGCGCCAGCAGCCCCCAGGCTACCAAAGCGGAGACCCAGTACTTC,CASSPQATKAETQYF
-,-,TRBJ2-3,TRBV7-9,TGTGCCAGCAGCACCCTGGGGGGCTTCACAGATACGCAGTATTTT,CASSTLGGFTDTQYF
-,-,TRBJ1-5,TRBV7-2,TGTGCCAGCAGCTTAGTATCCGGACGCAATCAGCCCCAGCATTTT,CASSLVSGRNQPQHF
-,-,TRBJ1-2,TRBV6-2/TRBV6-3,TGTGCCAGCAGTTACTCGGAGGGTTACTATGGCTACACCTTC,CASSYSEGYYGYTF
-,TRBD2,TRBJ2-2,TRBV28,TGTGCCAGCAGTGCGCTAGCGGGGGGGCTAGTGCTGTTTTTT,CASSALAGGLVLFF
-,-,TRBJ1-2,TRBV28,TGTGCCAGCAGTTCACCAGTAATCCTGCCCCACTATGGCTACACCTTC,CASSSPVILPHYGYTF
-,-,TRBJ1-2,TRBV28,TGTGCCAGCAGTTTCGTTCTAGGCCCTAACTATGGCTACACCTTC,CASSFVLGPNYGYTF
-,TRBD2,TRBJ2-5,TRBV5-1,TGCGCCAGCAGCAGATTAGCGGGGGGACAAGAGACCCAGTACTTC,CASSRLAGGQETQYF